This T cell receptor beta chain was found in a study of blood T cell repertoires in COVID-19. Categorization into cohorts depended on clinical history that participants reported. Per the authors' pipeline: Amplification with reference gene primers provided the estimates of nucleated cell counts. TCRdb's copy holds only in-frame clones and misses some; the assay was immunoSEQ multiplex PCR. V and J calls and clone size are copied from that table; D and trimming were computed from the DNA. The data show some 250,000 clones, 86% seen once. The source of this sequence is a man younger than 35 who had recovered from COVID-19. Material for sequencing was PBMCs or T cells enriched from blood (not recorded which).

CDR3 DNA: TGTGCCAGCAGTGAAAGTCCGCGGCCTGAAGCTTTCTTT. Translating it yields CASSESPRPEAFF. The rearrangement joins TRBV2 to TRBJ1-1; no firm D call. The germline V gene encodes CDR1 SNHLY and CDR2 FYNNEI. This CDR3 spans 13 amino acids. The V end lost 2 bases, the J end lost 6 bases, and 10 bases lay between the germline ends.